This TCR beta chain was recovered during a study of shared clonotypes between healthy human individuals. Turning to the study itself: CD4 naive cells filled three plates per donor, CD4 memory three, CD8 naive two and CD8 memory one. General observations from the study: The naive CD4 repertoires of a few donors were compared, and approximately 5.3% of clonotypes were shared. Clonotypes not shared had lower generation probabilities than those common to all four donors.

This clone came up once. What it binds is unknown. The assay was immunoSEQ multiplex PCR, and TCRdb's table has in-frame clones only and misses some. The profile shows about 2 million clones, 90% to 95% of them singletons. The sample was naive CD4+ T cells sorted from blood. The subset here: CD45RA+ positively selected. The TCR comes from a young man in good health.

The CDR3 sequence: CASTQGGATYNGYTF. CDR3 DNA sequence: TGTGCCAGCACCCAAGGGGGGGCGACGTATAATGGCTACACCTTC. This rearrangement joins TRBV28 to TRBJ1-2, with D possibly being TRBD1 (6 bases). V was clipped by 7 bases and J by 6 bases, with 21 bases between them. Germline CDR1 is MDHEN and CDR2 is SYDVKM. The length of the CDR3 is 15 residues.